A selection of T cell receptor beta chains follows, all from one sample in a study of blood T cell repertoires in COVID-19. Sequenced by immunoSEQ multiplex PCR; TCRdb stores in-frame clones only, minus some. The sample has about 150,000 clones; 80% are singletons. The sequenced material came from peripheral blood. These TCRs come from a man in his fifties or sixties with active or convalescent COVID-19. Each CDR3 is given with its conserved first and last residue. The D gene is left open where the match is weak. Clone size is not always given. Where it is, it says once, few, many or a class for expanded clones.

NA,TRBV12-3/TRBV12-4,NA,TRBJ1-5,CASRADSYQPQHF,TGTGCCAGCAGAGCGGACAGTTATCAGCCCCAGCATTTT
NA,TRBV9,few,TRBJ2-3,CASSPPGTDTQYF,TGTGCCAGCAGCCCCCCGGGCACAGATACGCAGTATTTT
TRBD2,TRBV5-4,NA,TRBJ2-3,CASSSGTSIGDTQYF,TGTGCCAGCAGCTCCGGGACTAGCATAGGAGATACGCAGTATTTT
NA,TRBV19,NA,TRBJ2-2,CASSIWGTNTGELFF,TGTGCCAGTAGTATTTGGGGCACGAACACCGGGGAGCTGTTTTTT
NA,TRBV20-1,NA,TRBJ2-2,CSASPITETGTGELFF,TGCAGTGCTAGTCCTATCACCGAAACCGGGACCGGGGAGCTGTTTTTT
TRBD2,TRBV9,NA,TRBJ2-3,CASSVGLAGSADTQYF,TGTGCCAGCAGCGTCGGACTAGCGGGATCCGCCGATACGCAGTATTTT
TRBD1,TRBV5-5,NA,TRBJ2-7,CASSLAGQLYEQYF,TGTGCCAGCAGCTTGGCGGGACAGCTCTACGAGCAGTACTTC
NA,TRBV11-3,NA,TRBJ2-2,CASSSRSGNTGELFF,TGTGCCAGCAGCTCCCGGTCAGGGAACACCGGGGAGCTGTTTTTT
TRBD1,TRBV19,NA,TRBJ1-1,CASSIEAGGADTEAFF,TGTGCCAGTAGTATAGAGGCAGGGGGCGCCGACACTGAAGCTTTCTTT
NA,TRBV9,NA,TRBJ1-2,CASSGGRPGRINYGYTF,TGTGCCAGCAGCGGGGGACGTCCGGGGAGGATCAACTATGGCTACACCTTC
NA,TRBV5-1,NA,TRBJ2-5,CASSLDGRGFETQYF,TGCGCCAGCAGCTTGGACGGACGGGGATTCGAGACCCAGTACTTC
TRBD2,TRBV28,NA,TRBJ2-7,CASSRPRGGVPYEQYF,TGTGCCAGCAGCCGACCTCGGGGGGGAGTACCCTACGAGCAGTACTTC
NA,TRBV7-3,NA,TRBJ1-2,CASSLLGGATNYGYTF,TGTGCCAGCAGCTTACTTGGGGGGGCTACTAACTATGGCTACACCTTC
NA,TRBV19,NA,TRBJ1-4,CASSIGRTANEKLFF,TGTGCCAGTAGTATTGGGCGGACAGCTAATGAAAAACTGTTTTTT
TRBD1,TRBV9,NA,TRBJ2-1,CASSPLERGPQFF,TGTGCCAGCAGCCCACTAGAGAGGGGGCCGCAGTTCTTC
TRBD1,TRBV19,NA,TRBJ2-7,CASAQDRGQGEQYF,TGTGCCAGTGCCCAGGACAGGGGACAGGGCGAGCAGTACTTC
NA,TRBV6-2/TRBV6-3,NA,TRBJ1-1,CASSQYTEAFF,TGTGCCAGCAGTCAATACACTGAAGCTTTCTTT
NA,TRBV7-9,few,TRBJ2-3,CASSFNRVSDTQYF,TGTGCCAGCAGCTTTAACCGGGTTTCAGATACGCAGTATTTT
NA,TRBV28,once,TRBJ1-1,CASSYRMRAEAFF,TGTGCCAGCAGTTACCGGATGAGGGCCGAAGCTTTCTTT
NA,TRBV24-1,few,TRBJ1-1,CATRSEGADGDTEAFF,TGTGCCACCAGGAGTGAAGGGGCGGATGGGGACACTGAAGCTTTCTTT
TRBD1,TRBV20-1,NA,TRBJ2-7,CSAGTGNEQYF,TGCAGTGCTGGGACAGGGAACGAGCAGTACTTC